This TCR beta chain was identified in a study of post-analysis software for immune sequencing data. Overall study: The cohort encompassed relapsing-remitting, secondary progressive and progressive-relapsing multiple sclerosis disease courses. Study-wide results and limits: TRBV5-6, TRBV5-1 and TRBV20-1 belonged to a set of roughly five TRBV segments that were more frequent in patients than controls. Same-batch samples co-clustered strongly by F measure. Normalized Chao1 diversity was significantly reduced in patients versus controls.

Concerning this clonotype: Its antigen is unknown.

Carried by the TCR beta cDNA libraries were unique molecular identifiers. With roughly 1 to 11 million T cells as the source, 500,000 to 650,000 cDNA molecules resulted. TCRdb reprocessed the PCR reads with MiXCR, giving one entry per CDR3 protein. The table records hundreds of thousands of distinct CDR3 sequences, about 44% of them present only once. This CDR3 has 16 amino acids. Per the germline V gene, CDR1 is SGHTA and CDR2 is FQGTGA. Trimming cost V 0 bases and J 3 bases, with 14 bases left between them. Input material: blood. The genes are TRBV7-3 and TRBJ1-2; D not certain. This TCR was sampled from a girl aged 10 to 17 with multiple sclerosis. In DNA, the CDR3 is TGTGCCAGCAGCTTAACGTTAGGAGGGTGCGACTATGGCTACACCTTC. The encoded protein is CASSLTLGGCDYGYTF.